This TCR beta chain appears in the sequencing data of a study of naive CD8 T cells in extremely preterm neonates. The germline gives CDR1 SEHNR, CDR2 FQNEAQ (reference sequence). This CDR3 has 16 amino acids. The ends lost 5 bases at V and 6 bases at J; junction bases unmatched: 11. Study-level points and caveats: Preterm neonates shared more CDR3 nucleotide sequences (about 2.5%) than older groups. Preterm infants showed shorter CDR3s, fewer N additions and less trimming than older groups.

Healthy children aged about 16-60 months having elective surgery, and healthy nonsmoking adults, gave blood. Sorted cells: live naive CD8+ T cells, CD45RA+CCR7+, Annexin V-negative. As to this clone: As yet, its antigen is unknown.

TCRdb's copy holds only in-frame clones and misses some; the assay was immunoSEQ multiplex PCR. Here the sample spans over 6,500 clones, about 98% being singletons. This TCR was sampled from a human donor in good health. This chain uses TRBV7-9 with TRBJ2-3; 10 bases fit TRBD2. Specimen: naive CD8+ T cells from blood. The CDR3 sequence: CASSPPSGRGLDTQYF. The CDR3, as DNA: TGTGCCAGCAGCCCCCCTAGCGGGAGAGGTCTTGATACGCAGTATTTT.